The 14 T cell receptor beta chains below were found in one sample sequenced in a study of T cell responses to AZD1222 COVID-19 vaccine. Clones were read by immunoSEQ multiplex PCR, and TCRdb kept only the in-frame ones, dropping some. This sample has more than 100,000 clones, with over 85% found just once. Source: peripheral blood, taken on day 0 of AZD1222 vaccination. Every receptor here comes from an adult in good health.

This chain joins TRBV3-1 (or the pseudogene TRBV3-2) and TRBJ2-1; D not resolved. Germline CDR1 is LGHDT and CDR2 is YNNKEL (reference sequence). V lost 2 bases and J 7 bases, leaving 3 bases between the germline ends. This CDR3 is built from 11 residues. CDR3 nucleotides: TGTGCCAGCAGCCAAACTAATGAGCAGTTCTTC. This translates into CASSQTNEQFF.

This sequence joins TRBV12-3 or TRBV12-4 and TRBJ2-1; TRBD1 aligns across 9 bases. The CDR3 is 12 amino acids. Trimming at V came to 6 bases and at J to 9 bases, leaving 3 bases not matched to a gene. The CDR3 DNA is TGTGCCAGCAGCCTACAGGGGGCTGAGCAGTTCTTC. This translates into CASSLQGAEQFF.

The chain is built from TRBV30 and TRBJ1-1; possibly TRBD1 for D (6 bases). There are 16 residues in the CDR3. The V end lost 0 bases, the J end lost 2 bases, and 16 bases lay between the germline ends. Germline lookup yields CDR1 GTSNPN and CDR2 SVGIG (reference sequence). CDR3 sequence (DNA): TGTGCCTGGAGTGTAAGAAGGGCGGGGGCTAACACTGAAGCTTTCTTT. Amino acid sequence: CAWSVRRAGANTEAFF. The entire variable domain, with the rest obtained from reference TRBV30 and TRBJ1-1, is as follows: SQTIHQWPATLVQPVGSPLSLECTVEGTSNPNLYWYRQAAGRGLQLLFYSVGIGQISSEVPQNLSASRPQDRQFILSSKKLLLSDSGFYLCAWSVRRAGANTEAFFGQGTRLTVV.

This chain links TRBV5-6 with TRBJ1-1; no clear D. From germline, CDR1 is SGHDT and CDR2 YYEEEE. The germline V and J ends were trimmed by 1 base and 0 bases, with 10 bases remaining between them. The CDR3 sequence is 15 residues long. The CDR3 nucleotides are TGTGCCAGCAGCTTGAATCCGGTATTGAACACTGAAGCTTTCTTT. Translated: CASSLNPVLNTEAFF.

The rearrangement uses TRBV4-1 and TRBJ1-2; 7 bases align to TRBD1. The V gene's germline CDR1 is MGHRA and CDR2 YSYEKL. This CDR3 region has 14 residues. Trimming took 4 bases from V and 7 from J; bases not matched to a gene: 9. The CDR3 DNA sequence: TGCGCCAGCAGCCCCGCAGGGGGTCCGGGTGGCTACACCTTC. It translates to CASSPAGGPGGYTF.

The chain uses TRBV20-1 and TRBJ1-2; D not certain. CDR1 and CDR2 (germline): DFQATT, SNEGSKA (reference sequence). The CDR3 extends over 11 amino acids. V was trimmed by 6 bases and J by 8 bases, leaving 13 bases between them. CDR3 bases: TGCAGTGCCATGACCTTGGCGGGCTACACCTTC. Its translation: CSAMTLAGYTF.

This chain joins TRBV5-1 and TRBJ2-3; 11 bases are shared with TRBD1. V lost 5 bases to trimming and J lost 3 bases; unmatched junction nucleotides: 8. The CDR3 has 16 residues. Germline CDR1 reads SGHRS; CDR2 reads YFSETQ. The chain's CDR3 is CASSIAGQGATDTQYF. CDR3 bases: TGCGCCAGCAGTATCGCAGGACAGGGGGCGACAGATACGCAGTATTTT.

Here the CDR3 reads CASSPSTVSDTEAFF. Here the CDR3 DNA reads TGTGCCAGCTCACCTTCGACAGTTTCGGACACTGAAGCTTTCTTT. V usage is TRBV18 and J usage is TRBJ1-1; weak D call: TRBD1 (5 bases). Trimming pared 3 bases from V and 3 bases from J, leaving 14 bases between. The CDR3 loop spans 15 amino acids. Germline assignment: CDR1 KGHSH and CDR2 LQKENI. The whole variable domain, remainder taken from reference TRBV18 and TRBJ1-1, is NAGVMQNPRHLVRRRGQEARLRCSPMKGHSHVYWYRQLPEEGLKFMVYLQKENIIDESGMPKERFSAEFPKEGPSILRIQQVVRGDSAAYFCASSPSTVSDTEAFFGQGTRLTVV.

Remarks on this clone: A junction boundary mismatches the germline segment, possibly from a read error. The chain recombines TRBV7-7 with TRBJ2-7, with D unclear. Germline assignment: CDR1 SSHAT and CDR2 FNYEAQ (reference sequence). The CDR3 covers 15 residues. CDR3 protein: CASSFCSFKPYEQYF. In DNA form, the CDR3 reads TGTGCTAGCAGCTTCTGCAGCTTTAAGCCCTACGAGCAGTACTTC.

As DNA, the CDR3 is TGTGCCAGCAGCCTTAGGTGGGGCGAACGTAGGAATGAGCAGTTCTTC. Protein sequence: CASSLRWGERRNEQFF. The chain is built from TRBV11-2 and TRBJ2-1; tentatively, D is TRBD1 (5 bases). Germline lookup yields CDR1 SGHAT and CDR2 FQNNGV. Trimming shortened V by 5 bases and J by 7 bases, and 21 bases separated the two germline ends. This CDR3 spans 16 amino acids.

The chain links TRBV18 to TRBJ1-3; D possibly corresponds to TRBD1 (6 bases). CDR1 is KGHSH and CDR2 is LQKENI in the germline V gene. Trimming shortened V by 6 bases and J by 0 bases, and 18 bases separated the two germline ends. The CDR3 loop spans 17 amino acids. The CDR3 loop reads CASSTGPPMSSGNTIYF. DNA for the CDR3: TGTGCCAGCTCCACAGGGCCACCTATGAGCTCTGGAAACACCATATATTTT.

This clone was counted only a few times. The chain couples TRBV19 to TRBJ1-1; D unresolved. V shed 7 bases and J shed 2 bases, with 17 bases lying between them. The CDR3 has 15 residues. CDR1 and CDR2 from the germline V gene are LNHDA and SQIVND (reference sequence). The CDR3 DNA follows: TGTGCCAGTACCCCCTTTAGCGGGATAAACACTGAAGCTTTCTTT. The encoded protein is CASTPFSGINTEAFF.

In its sample, this clone was seen once. The rearrangement joins TRBV28 to TRBJ2-3; the D is unclear. V was clipped by 7 bases and J by 6 bases, with 8 bases between them. This CDR3 region has 11 residues. CDR1 is MDHEN and CDR2 is SYDVKM in the germline V gene. CDR3 DNA: TGTGCCAGCATGAGTTGGGATACGCAGTATTTT. Its protein product is CASMSWDTQYF.

CDR3 nucleotides: TGTGCCAGCAGTGAGTGGCAGCCCCAGCATTTT. Translating it yields CASSEWQPQHF. The V call is TRBV6-1, the J call TRBJ1-5; D not certain. Per germline, CDR1 MNHNS and CDR2 SASEGT. V was shortened by 3 bases and J by 7 bases, with 4 bases between the two germline ends. This CDR3 region has 11 residues.